This entry concerns a single T cell receptor (beta chain). No antigen is known for it. Assay: immunoSEQ multiplex PCR; the TCRdb copy retains only in-frame clones and omits some. Of around 25,000 clones listed, more than 70% are singletons. Trimming removed 1 base from V and 5 bases from J; junction bases left unmatched: 6. The CDR3 totals 15 residues. CDR1 GTSNPN and CDR2 SVGIG come from the germline V gene (reference sequence). This record comes from a study of T cell clonotyping in hematopoietic cell transplantation. Study-wide context: Cytoreduction preceded collection of pretransplant recipient samples. Study-level findings and limits: Cells were unsorted, so CD4 and CD8 contributions were not separated. After transplant, recipient diversity fell while pathologically expanded clonotypes grew through day 180.

Time point: recipient sample about 28 days before transplant, after cytoreduction. This receptor was obtained from a man in his fifties with myelodysplastic syndrome. Some clones in this sample may be carry-over from other donors' samples. The V and J genes are TRBV30 and TRBJ1-4; TRBD1 matches at 8 bases. Material: peripheral blood mononuclear cells, obtained before stem cell transplant. The CDR3 bases are TGTGCCTGGAGTGGGACAGGGATACGGAATGAAAAACTGTTTTTT. Protein product: CAWSGTGIRNEKLFF.